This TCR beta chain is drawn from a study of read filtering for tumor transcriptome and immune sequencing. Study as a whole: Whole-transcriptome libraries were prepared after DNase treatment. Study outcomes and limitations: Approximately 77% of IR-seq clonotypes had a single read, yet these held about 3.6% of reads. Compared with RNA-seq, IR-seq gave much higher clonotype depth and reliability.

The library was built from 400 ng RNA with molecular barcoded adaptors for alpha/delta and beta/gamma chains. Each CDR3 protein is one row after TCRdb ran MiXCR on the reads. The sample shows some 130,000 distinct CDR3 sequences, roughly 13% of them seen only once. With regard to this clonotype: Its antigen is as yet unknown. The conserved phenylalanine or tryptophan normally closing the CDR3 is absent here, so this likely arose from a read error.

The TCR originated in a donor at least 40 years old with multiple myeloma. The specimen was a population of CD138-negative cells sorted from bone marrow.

The CDR3 DNA reads as TGTGCCAGCAGCCTCCGGGTTATGAACACTGAAGCTTTCCTT. It specifies CASSLRVMNTEAFL. This chain uses TRBV7-8 with TRBJ1-1; D is undetermined. Per germline, CDR1 SGHVS and CDR2 FQNEAQ. The CDR3 consists of 14 residues. V shed 5 bases and J shed 0 bases, with 10 bases lying between them.